These 21 T cell receptor beta chains were sequenced from one sample in a study of response to subunit inactivated influenza vaccine. Each CDR3 protein gets one entry after TCRdb re-called the RT-PCR reads with MiXCR. The sample consists of hundreds of thousands of distinct CDR3 sequences, around 16% of them appearing once. This material consisted of PBMCs from blood, taken approximately 12 days after vaccination. These receptor sequences come from a man over 45 who received an inactivated influenza vaccine.

There are a few counts of this clonotype. The chain combines TRBV20-1 with TRBJ2-3, with 12 bases aligning to TRBD2. The CDR3 loop spans 17 amino acids. The J segment lost 4 bases and the V segment lost 4 bases, leaving 12 bases of the junction unmatched. From germline, CDR1 is DFQATT and CDR2 SNEGSKA (reference sequence). CDR3 sequence: CSATSPTSGSSPDTQYF. In DNA, the CDR3 is TGCAGTGCTACCTCCCCGACTAGCGGGAGTAGTCCAGATACGCAGTATTTT.

V gene TRBV7-2 combines with J gene TRBJ1-2, with 8 bases lining up with TRBD1. In germline, CDR1 is SGHTA, CDR2 FQGNSA. The V gene end was trimmed by 0 bases and the J gene end by 8 bases; junction bases not matched to a gene: 11. The CDR3 totals 16 residues. In nucleotides, the CDR3 is TGTGCCAGCAGCTTAGCAACCCCGGACAGGGCGGGCGGCTACACCTTC. It yields the protein CASSLATPDRAGGYTF.

The rearrangement uses TRBV20-1 and TRBJ1-5; no firm D call. Germline values: CDR1 DFQATT, CDR2 SNEGSKA (reference sequence). V dropped 3 bases and J dropped 6 bases, with 18 bases sitting between them. The CDR3 spans 15 residues. The CDR3 sequence is CSASTRAGTGQPQHF. CDR3 nucleotides: TGCAGTGCTAGTACGCGCGCAGGTACGGGTCAGCCCCAGCATTTT.

The J gene is TRBJ2-2, the V gene TRBV6-2 or TRBV6-3; D gene uncertain. The CDR3 totals 14 residues. The germline V and J ends were trimmed by 7 bases and 1 base, with 10 bases remaining between them. Germline CDR1 is MNHEY and CDR2 is SVGEGT. CDR3 sequence (DNA): TGTGCCAGCACCATCGGGTTGAACACCGGGGAGCTGTTTTTT. This translates into CASTIGLNTGELFF.

This clonotype was observed a handful of times. This chain links TRBV20-1 with TRBJ2-5; perhaps TRBD2 as D (6 bases). The CDR3 loop spans 14 amino acids. V shed 3 bases and J shed 1 base, with 12 bases lying between them. Germline V gives CDR1 DFQATT, CDR2 SNEGSKA (reference sequence). CDR3: CSASHLATQETQYF. The CDR3 region has the DNA TGCAGTGCTAGCCATCTAGCGACCCAAGAGACCCAGTACTTC.

This clonotype was counted between two and nine times. The chain uses TRBV6-2 or TRBV6-3 and TRBJ2-1, with 8 bases fitting TRBD2. The CDR3 sequence is 17 residues long. Trimming cost V 3 bases and J 1 base; bases outside gene matches: 8. CDR1 and CDR2 (germline): MNHEY, SVGEGT. CDR3 residues: CASSYSLAGISYNEQFF. In DNA form, the CDR3 reads TGTGCCAGCAGTTATAGCCTAGCGGGTATATCCTACAATGAGCAGTTCTTC.

The chain recombines TRBV12-3 or TRBV12-4 with TRBJ2-7; 7 bases line up with TRBD1. The J segment lost 5 bases and the V segment lost 6 bases, leaving 7 bases of the junction unmatched. This CDR3 comprises 13 residues. The CDR3 DNA reads as TGTGCCAGCAGGGGCAGGGGGTTCAACGAGCAGTACTTC. Amino acid sequence: CASRGRGFNEQYF.

The chain has TRBV7-2 and TRBJ2-1, with TRBD1 identical over 9 bases. Unmatched junction bases numbered 5, after V lost 3 bases and J lost 8 bases. CDR3 length: 14 residues. Germline V gene lookup returns CDR1 SGHTA and CDR2 FQGNSA. Here the CDR3 DNA reads TGTGCCAGCAGCTTCGGACAGGGGTCATATGAGCAGTTCTTC. Translated: CASSFGQGSYEQFF.

This clonotype was counted between two and nine times. The J gene is TRBJ1-3, the V gene TRBV20-1; D is unclear. The CDR3 is 13 residues long. Looked up from germline, CDR1 is DFQATT and CDR2 is SNEGSKA (reference sequence). V dropped 4 bases and J dropped 0 bases, with 7 bases sitting between them. Written as DNA, the CDR3 is TGCAGTGCTACAAGGGACTCTGGAAACACCATATATTTT. Translation gives CSATRDSGNTIYF.

This clonotype was detected a few times. The genes are TRBV12-3 or TRBV12-4 and TRBJ1-2, with 8 bases fitting TRBD1. The J segment lost 0 bases and the V segment lost 5 bases, leaving 5 bases of the junction unmatched. This CDR3 has 15 residues. As DNA, the CDR3 is TGTGCCAGCAGTCCAACAGGGGGTACTAACTATGGCTACACCTTC. Translation gives CASSPTGGTNYGYTF.

This clonotype was observed a few times. The J gene is TRBJ2-3, the V gene TRBV6-5; 13 nucleotides line up with TRBD2. Per germline, CDR1 MNHEY and CDR2 SVGAGI. The CDR3 length is 17 residues. V was clipped by 2 bases and J by 4 bases; unmatched bases: 6. The CDR3, as DNA: TGTGCCAGCAGTTACCCCACTAGCGGGAGGGGTTCAGATACGCAGTATTTT. Translation gives CASSYPTSGRGSDTQYF.

In its sample, this clonotype was seen a few times. The rearrangement links TRBV2 to TRBJ2-1, with a possible D match to TRBD2 (6 bases). CDR3 length: 14 amino acids. CDR1 SNHLY and CDR2 FYNNEI come from the germline V gene. The V end lost 1 base, the J end lost 4 bases, and 8 bases lay between the germline ends. CDR3 nucleotide sequence: TGTGCCAGCAGTGAAGGTCGGGGGTACAATGAGCAGTTCTTC. Translated, it gives CASSEGRGYNEQFF.

This clonotype has at least ten counts. The chain joins TRBV6-1 to TRBJ1-1; tentatively, D is TRBD1 (5 bases). From germline, CDR1 is MNHNS and CDR2 SASEGT. The CDR3 is 15 amino acids. Trimming removed 5 bases at V and 0 bases at J, with 13 bases between. The CDR3 protein is CASSRPGTVNTEAFF. In nucleotides, the CDR3 is TGTGCCAGCAGTAGGCCCGGGACGGTGAACACTGAAGCTTTCTTT.

The chain couples TRBV21-1 to TRBJ2-7; the D segment call TRBD1 is taken from the table without a DNA check. TRBV21-1 is reported as a pseudogene. The CDR3 runs to 15 residues. Here the CDR3 DNA reads TGTGCCAGCAGCAACACCCTTCAGGGATCCTACGAGCAGTACTTC. This translates into CASSNTLQGSYEQYF.

The chain recombines TRBV29-1 with TRBJ2-2, with TRBD1 matching 7 bases. Trimming removed 7 bases from V and 0 bases from J; junction bases left unmatched: 5. The CDR3 length is 14 residues. Germline V gene data show CDR1 as SQVTM and CDR2 as ANQGSEA. The CDR3 here is CSGRTGSNTGELFF. The CDR3 DNA follows: TGCAGCGGGAGGACAGGCTCGAACACCGGGGAGCTGTTTTTT.

This clonotype was seen a handful of times. The rearrangement links TRBV5-6 to TRBJ2-5; D is possibly TRBD2 (5 bases). Trimming left V 0 bases short and J 7 bases short, with 10 bases between. Germline CDR1 is SGHDT and CDR2 is YYEEEE. The CDR3 is 13 residues long. CDR3 coding DNA: TGTGCCAGCAGCTTGGAGGGCGGGCGGACCCAGTACTTC. It codes for CASSLEGGRTQYF.

The V and J genes are TRBV10-3 and TRBJ1-1; D uncertain. The V and J ends lost 2 bases and 2 bases respectively, with 9 bases between them. Germline V gives CDR1 ENHRY, CDR2 SYGVKD. This CDR3 has 14 amino acids. This chain's CDR3 is CAISEISVNTEAFF. CDR3 nucleotide sequence: TGTGCCATCAGTGAGATCAGTGTTAACACTGAAGCTTTCTTT.

The V call is TRBV28, the J call TRBJ2-3; D unclear. Trimming removed 4 bases from V and 5 bases from J, with 10 bases in between. Germline V gives CDR1 MDHEN, CDR2 SYDVKM. This CDR3 is built from 13 residues. In DNA, the CDR3 is TGTGCCAGCAGTTCCCTTTCCGAAGATACGCAGTATTTT. This gives the protein CASSSLSEDTQYF.

This clonotype was detected a few times. V is TRBV20-1 and J is TRBJ2-5, with D perhaps matching TRBD2 (6 bases). The CDR3 contains 13 residues. V dropped 1 base and J dropped 7 bases, with 13 bases sitting between them. Germline CDR1 is DFQATT and CDR2 is SNEGSKA (reference sequence). The CDR3 coding sequence is TGCAGTGCTAGAGGTGGGGACTCAGGGACCCAGTACTTC. Translating it yields CSARGGDSGTQYF.

This clonotype occurred a few times. The chain employs TRBV2 and TRBJ2-3; D is tentatively TRBD1 or TRBD2 (5 bases each). The germline V and J ends were trimmed by 6 bases and 1 base, with 14 bases remaining between them. Germline CDR1 is SNHLY and CDR2 is FYNNEI. This CDR3 is 15 amino acids long. The CDR3 reads CASRDPGPGTDTQYF. The CDR3 nucleotides read TGTGCCAGCAGGGACCCGGGACCCGGCACAGATACGCAGTATTTT. Full variable domain (outside the CDR3, taken from reference TRBV2 and TRBJ2-3): EPEVTQTPSHQVTQMGQEVILRCVPISNHLYFYWYRQILGQKVEFLVSFYNNEISEKSEIFDDQFSVERPDGSNFTLKIRSTKLEDSAMYFCASRDPGPGTDTQYFGPGTRLTVL.

This clonotype has a handful of counts. The chain recombines TRBV28 with TRBJ1-4, with D unresolved. Trimming left V 4 bases short and J 6 bases short, with 15 bases between. CDR1 and CDR2 from the germline V gene are MDHEN and SYDVKM. The CDR3 sequence is 15 residues long. CDR3: CASSSPTPMDEKLFF. CDR3 nucleotide sequence: TGTGCCAGCAGTTCCCCGACACCAATGGATGAAAAACTGTTTTTT.